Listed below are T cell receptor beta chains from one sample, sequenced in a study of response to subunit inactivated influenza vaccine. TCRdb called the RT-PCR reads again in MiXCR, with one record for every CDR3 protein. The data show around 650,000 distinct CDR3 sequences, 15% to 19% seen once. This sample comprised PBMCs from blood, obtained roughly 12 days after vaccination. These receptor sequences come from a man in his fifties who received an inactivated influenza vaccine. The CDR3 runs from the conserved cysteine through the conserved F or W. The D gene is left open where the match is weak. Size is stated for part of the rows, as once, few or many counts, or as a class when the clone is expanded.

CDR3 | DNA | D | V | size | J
CASSVGVEGTATSLPLF | TGTGCCAGCAGCGTAGGGGTTGAAGGGACAGCCACCTCTCTACCGCTCTTC | TRBD1 | TRBV9 | few | TRBJ2-1
CATSDSGVRYGYTF | TGTGCCACCAGTGATAGTGGCGTCCGGTATGGCTACACCTTC | NA | TRBV24-1 | few | TRBJ1-2
CSARTSGRGETQYF | TGCAGTGCTAGGACTAGCGGGAGGGGGGAGACCCAGTACTTC | TRBD2 | TRBV20-1 | NA | TRBJ2-5
CASSLVWAQETQYF | TGTGCCAGCAGCTTAGTCTGGGCCCAAGAGACCCAGTACTTC | NA | TRBV7-6 | NA | TRBJ2-5
CASRPGQGNSPLHF | TGTGCCAGCAGACCGGGACAGGGGAATTCACCCCTCCACTTT | TRBD1 | TRBV12-3/TRBV12-4 | many | TRBJ1-6
CASSRTSGSNNEQFF | TGTGCCAGCTCGCGCACTAGCGGGAGTAACAATGAGCAGTTCTTC | TRBD2 | TRBV18 | few | TRBJ2-1
CTGALAKNIQYF | TGCACTGGAGCCCTAGCCAAAAACATTCAGTACTTC | NA | TRBV20-1 | NA | TRBJ2-4
CSAGTGNGYTF | TGCAGTGCTGGGACAGGGAATGGCTACACCTTC | TRBD1 | TRBV20-1 | few | TRBJ1-2
CASTPPSGGETEAFF | TGTGCCAGCACTCCACCGAGTGGCGGGGAGACTGAAGCTTTCTTT | NA | TRBV5-5 | few | TRBJ1-1
CASSFQYSLQETQYF | TGTGCCAGTAGCTTCCAGTATTCACTTCAAGAGACCCAGTACTTC | NA | TRBV7-8 | NA | TRBJ2-5
CASSLDKGYNSPLHF | TGCGCCAGCAGCTTGGACAAAGGATATAATTCACCCCTCCACTTT | NA | TRBV5-1 | few | TRBJ1-6
CASSLAGLGNEQYF | TGTGCCAGCAGCTTAGCCGGACTAGGGAACGAGCAGTACTTC | TRBD2 | TRBV11-2 | NA | TRBJ2-7
CASSIGQVRNIQYF | TGTGCCAGCAGCATTGGACAGGTCAGAAACATTCAGTACTTC | TRBD1 | TRBV9 | NA | TRBJ2-4
CASRGLGTDSPLHF | TGCGCCAGCAGAGGATTAGGAACCGATTCACCCCTCCACTTT | NA | TRBV5-1 | few | TRBJ1-6
CASSYSTQGEQYF | TGTGCCAGCAGTTACTCGACTCAGGGGGAGCAGTACTTC | NA | TRBV6-5 | NA | TRBJ2-7
CSARDRTIQETQYF | TGCAGTGCTAGAGATCGGACTATTCAAGAGACCCAGTACTTC | NA | TRBV20-1 | few | TRBJ2-5
CASSFREGAYEQYF | TGTGCCAGCAGCTTTAGAGAGGGAGCCTACGAGCAGTACTTC | NA | TRBV7-8 | NA | TRBJ2-7